The rows below give T cell receptor beta chains drawn from one sample of a study of T cell responses to AZD1222 COVID-19 vaccine. TCRdb's table, derived via immunoSEQ multiplex PCR, lists solely in-frame clones and lacks some. The repertoire holds some 94,000 clones, with roughly 90% as singletons. Specimen: peripheral blood, collected 28 days after the second AZD1222 dose. These receptors came from an adult who received the AZD1222 COVID-19 vaccine. Each CDR3 is given with its conserved first and last residue. The D gene is left open where the match is weak. Size is omitted from some rows. Given values are once, few, many or a class for expanded clones.

v_gene	j_gene	d_gene	abundance	CDR3aa	CDR3nt
TRBV9	TRBJ2-1	-	-	CASSPIYNEQFF	TGTGCCAGCAGCCCCATCTACAATGAGCAGTTCTTC
TRBV9	TRBJ2-3	-	-	CASSVVGGSTDTQYF	TGTGCCAGCAGCGTAGTCGGAGGGAGCACAGATACGCAGTATTTT
TRBV4-2	TRBJ2-5	-	-	CASSPSGGAPETQYF	TGTGCCAGCAGCCCATCGGGCGGGGCCCCAGAGACCCAGTACTTC
TRBV4-1	TRBJ1-4	TRBD1	once	CASSYPTGGNEKLFF	TGCGCCAGCAGCTATCCCACAGGGGGGAATGAAAAACTGTTTTTT
TRBV5-5	TRBJ1-2	-	-	CASSLYYQDGNGYTF	TGTGCCAGCAGCTTGTATTATCAGGACGGTAATGGCTACACCTTC
TRBV24-1	TRBJ1-1	TRBD1	-	CATSDAGQGKAEAFF	TGTGCCACCAGTGATGCCGGACAGGGGAAGGCTGAAGCTTTCTTT
TRBV10-3	TRBJ1-3	-	-	CARPGPGANRSGNTIYF	TGTGCCAGGCCGGGCCCAGGGGCAAACCGATCTGGAAACACCATATATTTT
TRBV12-3/TRBV12-4	TRBJ1-2	TRBD1	-	CASIRQGYGYTF	TGTGCCAGCATCCGACAGGGTTATGGCTACACCTTC
TRBV7-9	TRBJ2-7	TRBD1	-	CASSDGTVEQYF	TGTGCCAGCAGCGATGGGACAGTCGAGCAGTACTTC
TRBV30	TRBJ1-6	TRBD1	few	CAWSGMRTGGNSPLHF	TGTGCCTGGAGTGGTATGAGGACAGGGGGCAATTCACCCCTCCACTTT
TRBV19	TRBJ1-1	-	-	CASSEGAEAFF	TGTGCCAGTAGCGAGGGAGCTGAAGCTTTCTTT
TRBV6-1	TRBJ1-5	TRBD1	-	CASSERTGFSNQPQHF	TGTGCCAGCAGTGAGAGGACAGGGTTTAGCAATCAGCCCCAGCATTTT
TRBV7-9	TRBJ1-3	-	-	CASSLGVWSSSGNTIYF	TGTGCCAGCAGCTTAGGGGTTTGGTCGAGCTCTGGAAACACCATATATTTT
TRBV4-1	TRBJ2-2	-	-	CASSQGRGRNTGELFF	TGCGCCAGCAGCCAAGGGAGGGGCCGTAACACCGGGGAGCTGTTTTTT
TRBV6-5	TRBJ2-2	-	-	CASSYVTAGELFF	TGTGCCAGCAGTTACGTTACGGCCGGGGAGCTGTTTTTT
TRBV19	TRBJ1-1	TRBD1	-	CASSIQYGTGENLGAFF	TGTGCCAGTAGTATACAATACGGGACAGGGGAGAATTTGGGAGCTTTCTTT
TRBV30	TRBJ1-3	-	few	CAWRIWGQGDGNTIYF	TGTGCCTGGAGAATTTGGGGGCAGGGCGATGGAAACACCATATATTTT
TRBV7-9	TRBJ1-1	TRBD1	once	CASSPSWDRMNTEAFF	TGTGCCAGCAGCCCCTCTTGGGACAGGATGAACACTGAAGCTTTCTTT
TRBV5-4	TRBJ2-5	-	-	CASSLRRETQYF	TGTGCCAGCAGCTTGAGGCGCGAGACCCAGTACTTC
TRBV6-2/TRBV6-3	TRBJ2-3	TRBD1	medium-sized	CASTPGTGTTDTQYF	TGTGCCAGCACCCCCGGGACAGGGACCACAGATACGCAGTATTTT
TRBV19	TRBJ1-5	-	-	CASSIIRGGNQPQHF	TGTGCCAGTAGTATTATCAGGGGTGGCAATCAGCCCCAGCATTTT
TRBV18	TRBJ2-7	TRBD1	-	CASSPPGTGRYEQYF	TGTGCCAGCTCACCACCGGGGACAGGGCGGTACGAGCAGTACTTC
TRBV6-5	TRBJ2-7	-	-	CASSSSLTVSYEQYF	TGTGCCAGCAGTTCCAGTTTGACCGTCTCCTACGAGCAGTACTTC
TRBV5-1	TRBJ1-6	-	-	CASSLDVSYNSPLHF	TGCGCCAGCAGCTTGGATGTTTCCTATAATTCACCCCTCCACTTT
TRBV4-1	TRBJ1-3	-	-	CASSQDRGSGNTIYF	TGCGCCAGCAGCCAAGACAGGGGATCCGGAAACACCATATATTTT
TRBV7-9	TRBJ2-5	TRBD2	-	CASSLGLAGVETQYF	TGTGCCAGCAGCTTAGGACTAGCGGGGGTAGAGACCCAGTACTTC
TRBV4-3	TRBJ2-5	-	-	CASRAGETQYF	TGCGCCAGCCGGGCGGGGGAGACCCAGTACTTC
TRBV19	TRBJ2-3	TRBD1	-	CASSLGTGSTDTQYF	TGTGCCAGTAGCTTGGGGACAGGAAGCACAGATACGCAGTATTTT
TRBV27	TRBJ1-5	-	few	CASGPRMPQHF	TGTGCCAGCGGCCCCAGGATGCCCCAGCATTTT
TRBV9	TRBJ2-3	-	-	CASSVGGGGREDTQYF	TGTGCCAGCAGCGTAGGTGGTGGGGGGAGAGAGGATACGCAGTATTTT
TRBV6-5	TRBJ1-5	-	-	CASSYLGAGQPQHF	TGTGCCAGCAGTTATCTGGGGGCGGGACAGCCCCAGCATTTT
TRBV6-5	TRBJ1-4	-	-	CASSSSATNEKLFF	TGTGCCAGCAGTAGCAGTGCAACTAATGAAAAACTGTTTTTT
TRBV5-1	TRBJ2-5	-	-	CASSAGRRETQYF	TGCGCCAGCAGCGCCGGGAGACGGGAGACCCAGTACTTC
TRBV11-2	TRBJ2-6	-	-	CASSLVGSGANVLTF	TGTGCCAGCAGCTTAGTCGGGTCTGGGGCCAACGTCCTGACTTTC
TRBV7-2	TRBJ2-2	-	once	CASRPPGSITAGELFF	TGTGCCAGCAGACCTCCGGGCTCGATAACCGCCGGGGAGCTGTTTTTT
TRBV6-5	TRBJ1-2	TRBD1	-	CASRSTGGAYGYTF	TGTGCCAGCAGGTCCACAGGGGGTGCCTATGGCTACACCTTC
TRBV5-4	TRBJ1-1	-	once	CASSLGPGHQGDTEAFF	TGTGCCAGCAGCTTGGGACCGGGACACCAAGGGGACACTGAAGCTTTCTTT
TRBV20-1	TRBJ1-2	-	-	CSGGLYYGYTF	TGCAGTGGGGGCCTTTACTATGGCTACACCTTC
TRBV25-1	TRBJ2-5	-	-	CASSVNSLQETQYF	TGTGCCAGCAGTGTTAACAGCTTACAAGAGACCCAGTACTTC
TRBV6-6	TRBJ1-1	-	-	CASSNDRNTEAFF	TGTGCCAGCAGTAACGATAGAAACACTGAAGCTTTCTTT
TRBV5-1	TRBJ1-1	-	-	CASSPSGIEAFF	TGCGCCAGCAGCCCGTCCGGGATCGAAGCTTTCTTT
TRBV7-3	TRBJ2-4	-	-	CASSEKDSIFQYF	TGTGCCAGCAGCGAGAAGGACTCAATCTTTCAGTACTTC
TRBV18	TRBJ1-2	-	-	CASSPPSEANYGYTF	TGTGCCAGCTCACCACCGTCCGAAGCTAACTATGGCTACACCTTC
TRBV11-3	TRBJ2-1	-	-	CASSPHNSYNEQFF	TGTGCCAGCAGCCCTCACAATTCCTACAATGAGCAGTTCTTC
TRBV2	TRBJ2-3	TRBD2	-	CASSEAGGPPDTQYF	TGTGCCAGCAGTGAGGCGGGGGGGCCCCCAGATACGCAGTATTTT
TRBV5-1	TRBJ2-3	-	-	CASSSVNAGDTQYF	TGCGCCAGCAGCTCCGTGAACGCAGGAGATACGCAGTATTTT
TRBV5-1	TRBJ1-2	-	-	CASNDANYGYTF	TGCGCCAGCAATGATGCTAACTATGGCTACACCTTC
TRBV27	TRBJ1-5	-	-	CASSPRGNQPQHF	TGTGCCAGCAGCCCACGGGGAAATCAGCCCCAGCATTTT
TRBV30	TRBJ2-7	-	-	CAWSVGVSYEQYF	TGTGCCTGGAGTGTAGGGGTCAGCTACGAGCAGTACTTC
TRBV2	TRBJ1-2	-	-	CAPTPMTVDYGYTF	TGTGCCCCAACCCCTATGACAGTGGACTATGGCTACACCTTC
TRBV28	TRBJ2-7	-	-	CASSTMTLTYEQYF	TGTGCCAGCAGTACGATGACCCTGACCTACGAGCAGTACTTC
TRBV9	TRBJ2-3	TRBD1	once	CASSLRTGLIDTQYF	TGTGCCAGCTCCTTGAGGACAGGGTTAATAGATACGCAGTATTTT
TRBV4-1	TRBJ1-5	TRBD1	once	CASSHGDRGDQPQHF	TGCGCCAGCAGCCACGGGGACAGGGGGGATCAGCCCCAGCATTTT
TRBV6-2/TRBV6-3	TRBJ1-2	TRBD1	-	CASSYSGQAGGYTF	TGTGCCAGCAGTTACTCTGGACAGGCGGGAGGCTACACCTTC